This T cell receptor beta chain was identified during a study of graft-versus-host responses after intestinal transplantation. About the research overall: Following induction with anti-thymocyte globulin, all recipients were given tacrolimus and steroids for around three years. Points from the study as a whole: Early post-transplant HvG declines tracked with peak circulating GvH clone levels. Clonal ratios of graft-versus-host to host-versus-graft in allografts were high for patients exhibiting graft-donor T cell macrochimerism. Some GvH clones appeared in ileal mucosa or blood before recipient bone marrow.

CDR1 and CDR2 from the germline V gene are MRHNA and SNTAGT. CDR3 length: 13 residues. Trimming removed 4 bases at V and 0 bases at J, with 5 bases between. Turning to this clone: Its antigen is unknown. At the DNA level, this CDR3 is encoded by other sequences in the same sample as well.

Clones were sequenced by immunoSEQ multiplex PCR, and TCRdb holds only the in-frame ones, with some missing. The sample gives about 38,000 clones, roughly 87% of which show up once; 3.5% is in the top ten. V is TRBV6-4 and J is TRBJ2-3, with D perhaps TRBD2 (5 bases). This TCR was recovered from a human patient who received an intestinal transplant, so some T cells may come from the graft donor. The source material was PBMCs, sampled less than 1,400 days after transplant. Here the CDR3 DNA reads TGTGCCAGCAGTGCGGGGAGCACAGATACGCAGTATTTT. Residues: CASSAGSTDTQYF.